A single sample gave rise to the 21 T cell receptor beta chains below, sequenced in a study of shared clonotypes between healthy human individuals. Measured with immunoSEQ multiplex PCR; TCRdb has only the in-frame clones, and not every one. Of 2 million to 2.5 million clones in the sample, approximately 95% were seen once. What was sequenced was naive CD4+ T cells from PBMCs. Regarding subset: CD45RA+ positively selected. The receptor set was obtained from a man between 18 and 35 years old in good health. Some clones in this sample may be carry-over from other donors' samples.

The chain carries TRBV18 and TRBJ2-1; D unclear. V shed 3 bases and J shed 0 bases, with 3 bases lying between them. Germline assignment: CDR1 KGHSH and CDR2 LQKENI. The CDR3 covers 13 residues. CDR3 region: CASSPVSYNEQFF. DNA for the CDR3: TGTGCCAGCTCACCGGTCTCCTACAATGAGCAGTTCTTC.

This clone has only one observation. The chain couples TRBV12-5 to TRBJ2-2; weak D call: TRBD1 (7 bases). V was trimmed by 1 base and J by 0 bases, leaving 9 bases between them. The CDR3 has 16 amino acids. The V gene's germline CDR1 is LGHNT and CDR2 FRNRAP. CDR3 bases: TGTGCTAGTGGTTTGGCAGGGGGGACGAACACCGGGGAGCTGTTTTTT. Translated: CASGLAGGTNTGELFF.

CDR3 residues: CASSPGTQAFF. CDR3 bases: TGCGCCAGCAGTCCCGGGACTCAAGCTTTCTTT. J is TRBJ1-1 and V is TRBV10-1, with D possibly being TRBD1 (5 bases). Germline V gene lookup returns CDR1 WNHNN and CDR2 SYGVQD (reference sequence). The CDR3 length is 11 residues. With 5 bases removed from V and 9 bases from J, the gap between germline ends came to 10 bases.

This clone was recorded only once. CDR3 protein: CASSTGGVDTGELFF. The CDR3 DNA sequence: TGTGCCAGTAGTACAGGGGGCGTCGACACCGGGGAGCTGTTTTTT. The chain is built from TRBV19 and TRBJ2-2; 8 bases line up with TRBD1. V dropped 4 bases and J dropped 3; count of bases not matched to a gene: 4. The V gene's germline CDR1 is LNHDA and CDR2 SQIVND (reference sequence). This CDR3 has 15 amino acids.

The V and J genes are TRBV28 and TRBJ2-1; 10 bases align to TRBD2. The CDR3 length is 14 residues. CDR1 MDHEN and CDR2 SYDVKM come from the germline V gene. V dropped 4 bases and J dropped 10; count of bases not matched to a gene: 7. For the CDR3, the DNA is TGTGCCAGCAGTTCCGGGACTAGCGTTAAAGAGCAGTTCTTC. This gives the protein CASSSGTSVKEQFF. The full variable domain, its missing parts supplied by reference TRBV28 and TRBJ2-1, is DVKVTQSSRYLVKRTGEKVFLECVQDMDHENMFWYRQDPGLGLRLIYFSYDVKMKEKGDIPEGYSVSREKKERFSLILESASTNQTSMYLCASSSGTSVKEQFFGPGTRLTVL.

The rearrangement uses TRBV28 and TRBJ2-5; D gene unclear. Looked up from germline, CDR1 is MDHEN and CDR2 is SYDVKM. The CDR3 length is 13 residues. V was cut by 3 bases and J by 2 bases, with 7 bases left in between. The CDR3 loop is CASSFGLQETQYF. In DNA, the CDR3 is TGTGCCAGCAGTTTCGGGCTACAAGAGACCCAGTACTTC.

The chain joins TRBV15 to TRBJ2-3; D is ambiguous. CDR1 is LNHNV, CDR2 YYDKDF, per germline (reference sequence). With 0 bases removed from V and 3 bases from J, the gap between germline ends came to 4 bases. The CDR3 contains 13 residues. CDR3 sequence (DNA): TGTGCCACCAGCAGAGATCAAACAGATACGCAGTATTTT. Amino acid sequence: CATSRDQTDTQYF. Full variable domain (remainder filled in from reference TRBV15 and TRBJ2-3): DAMVIQNPRYQVTQFGKPVTLSCSQTLNHNVMYWYQQKSSQAPKLLFHYYDKDFNNEADTPDNFQSRRPNTSFCFLDIRSPGLGDTAMYLCATSRDQTDTQYFGPGTRLTVL.

The chain recombines TRBV13 with TRBJ2-1; 9 nucleotides agree with TRBD1. The CDR3 is 19 residues long. Germline loops: CDR1 PRHDT, CDR2 FYEKMQ (reference sequence). The V and J ends lost 5 bases and 1 base, in that order; junction bases with no gene match: 15. The CDR3 DNA reads as TGTGCCAGCAGCCACGATGAACCGGGACAGGGTTCGTCCTACAATGAGCAGTTCTTC. This encodes CASSHDEPGQGSSYNEQFF.

The chain carries TRBV5-1 and TRBJ2-6; TRBD1 is a possible D gene (6 bases). This CDR3 has 17 amino acids. V was cut by 2 bases and J by 0 bases, with 12 bases left in between. CDR1 and CDR2 from the germline V gene are SGHRS and YFSETQ. The DNA of the CDR3 is TGCGCCAGCAGCTTCTCTGGCAGGGGCTCTGGGGCCAACGTCCTGACTTTC. Protein product: CASSFSGRGSGANVLTF.

The chain employs TRBV5-1 and TRBJ1-4; D is unresolved. Germline V gene lookup returns CDR1 SGHRS and CDR2 YFSETQ. The length of the CDR3 is 15 residues. The V and J ends lost 3 bases and 4 bases respectively, with 13 bases between them. CDR3 amino acids: CASSYAPGFNEKLFF. CDR3 bases: TGCGCCAGCAGCTACGCACCGGGGTTTAATGAAAAACTGTTTTTT.

The chain joins TRBV5-1 to TRBJ2-1; D might be TRBD2 (5 bases). CDR3 size: 15 residues. V lost 7 bases and J lost 6, with 20 bases in between. Per the germline V gene, CDR1 is SGHRS and CDR2 is YFSETQ. The CDR3 region is CASGYRDTLRNEQFF. The CDR3 bases are TGCGCCAGCGGATACCGGGATACCCTTCGCAATGAGCAGTTCTTC.

This clone has only one observation. The chain links TRBV5-1 to TRBJ2-1; TRBD2 is a possible D gene (5 bases). V dropped 0 bases and J dropped 3 bases, with 31 bases sitting between them. CDR1 SGHRS and CDR2 YFSETQ come from the germline V gene. CDR3 length: 22 residues. The CDR3 DNA follows: TGCGCCAGCAGCTTGGCGGGGAAACGGCCGGCAGGCGGGCCGACTGTCTACAATGAGCAGTTCTTC. Protein: CASSLAGKRPAGGPTVYNEQFF.

Comment on this clone: At the DNA level, this CDR3 is encoded by other sequences in the same sample as well. J is TRBJ2-5 and V is TRBV5-6, with D unclear. Trimming removed 0 bases at V and 4 bases at J, with 7 bases between. The germline V gene has CDR1 SGHDT and CDR2 YYEEEE. The CDR3 is 13 amino acids. Written as DNA, the CDR3 is TGTGCCAGCAGCTTGGGTGGTGGAGAGACCCAGTACTTC. Protein: CASSLGGGETQYF.

This chain uses TRBV6-8 with TRBJ1-2; possible D gene TRBD1, 5 bases. The CDR3 consists of 14 residues. The V end was cut by 7 bases, the J end by 8 bases, with 20 bases between. CDR1 and CDR2 from the germline V gene are MNHGY and SAAAGT. In DNA form, the CDR3 reads TGTGCCAGCACCCCCCTCGAGAGGGGCTGCGGCTACACCTTC. Translation: CASTPLERGCGYTF.

This clone was counted a single time. The V gene is TRBV7-9, the J gene TRBJ2-5, with D perhaps being TRBD1 or TRBD2 (5 bases each). CDR3 length: 13 residues. Trimming removed 5 bases from V and 4 bases from J, with 11 bases in between. Germline V lookup: CDR1 SEHNR, CDR2 FQNEAQ (reference sequence). The CDR3 nucleotides read TGTGCCAGCAGCCTCAACGGGGCAGAGACCCAGTACTTC. Its protein is CASSLNGAETQYF.

The chain links TRBV11-2 to TRBJ2-3; D is unclear. CDR1 and CDR2 (germline): SGHAT, FQNNGV. The CDR3 is 15 residues long. V was clipped by 5 bases and J by 5 bases, with 17 bases between them. Here the CDR3 reads CASSPFGVTQDTQYF. The CDR3 bases are TGTGCCAGCAGCCCCTTTGGGGTCACGCAAGATACGCAGTATTTT.

The rearrangement joins TRBV2 to TRBJ2-3, with 7 nucleotides matching TRBD2. This CDR3 is 15 amino acids long. CDR1 and CDR2 from the germline V gene are SNHLY and FYNNEI. The trim removed 11 bases at V and 1 base at J, leaving 12 bases unmatched. Written as DNA, the CDR3 is TGTGCCGCAGGGAGGGGACGAGGGGGCACAGATACGCAGTATTTT. It specifies CAAGRGRGGTDTQYF.

The chain has TRBV5-4 and TRBJ2-5; perhaps D is TRBD1 or TRBD2 (5 bases each). CDR1 is SGHNT and CDR2 is YYREEE in the germline V gene (reference sequence). V lost 3 bases and J 5 bases, leaving 14 bases between the germline ends. The CDR3 sequence is 14 residues long. For the CDR3, the DNA is TGTGCCAGCAGCTGGAGAGGGGCTCCGGAGACCCAGTACTTC. It yields the protein CASSWRGAPETQYF.

Note on this clone: This sample also contains other DNA sequences that code for the same CDR3. J is TRBJ2-5 and V is TRBV9, with D unresolved. This CDR3 has 12 residues. Per germline, CDR1 SGDLS and CDR2 YYNGEE. V was cut by 4 bases and J by 0 bases, with 4 bases left in between. CDR3 loop: CASSPHQETQYF. The CDR3 DNA reads as TGTGCCAGCAGCCCCCACCAAGAGACCCAGTACTTC.

This chain joins TRBV28 and TRBJ2-1; 7 bases are a match to TRBD2. In germline, CDR1 is MDHEN, CDR2 SYDVKM. The V gene end was trimmed by 6 bases and the J gene end by 0 bases; junction bases not matched to a gene: 8. The CDR3 runs to 16 residues. The CDR3: CASSYSGSSSYNEQFF. CDR3 coding DNA: TGTGCCAGCAGCTATAGCGGGTCTAGCTCCTACAATGAGCAGTTCTTC.

The rearrangement joins TRBV6-5 to TRBJ2-4; 10 nucleotides line up with TRBD1. The CDR3 is made up of 16 amino acids. Germline V gene data show CDR1 as MNHEY and CDR2 as SVGAGI. After removal of 2 bases from V and 8 bases from J, the junction contained 9 bases not matched to a gene. CDR3 nucleotide sequence: TGTGCCAGCAGTTACAACAGACAGGGGGCGCAGTACATTCAGTACTTC. This sequence encodes CASSYNRQGAQYIQYF.